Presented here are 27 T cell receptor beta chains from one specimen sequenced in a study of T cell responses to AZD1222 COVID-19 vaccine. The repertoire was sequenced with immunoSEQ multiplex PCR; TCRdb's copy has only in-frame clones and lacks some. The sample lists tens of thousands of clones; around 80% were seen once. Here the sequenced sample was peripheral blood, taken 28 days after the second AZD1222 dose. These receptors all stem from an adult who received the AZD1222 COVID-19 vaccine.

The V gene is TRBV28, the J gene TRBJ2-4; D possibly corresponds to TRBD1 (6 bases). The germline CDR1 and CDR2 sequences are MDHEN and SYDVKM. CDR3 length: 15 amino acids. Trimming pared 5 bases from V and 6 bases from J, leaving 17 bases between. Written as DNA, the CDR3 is TGTGCCAGCAGTCCCCCCGGAACAGGGAGAAACATTCAGTACTTC. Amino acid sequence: CASSPPGTGRNIQYF.

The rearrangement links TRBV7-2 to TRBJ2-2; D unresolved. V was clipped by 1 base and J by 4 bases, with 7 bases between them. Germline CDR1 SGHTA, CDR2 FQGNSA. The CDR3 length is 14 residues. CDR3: CASSLGLGTGELFF. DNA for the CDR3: TGTGCCAGCAGCTTAGGGCTGGGCACCGGGGAGCTGTTTTTT.

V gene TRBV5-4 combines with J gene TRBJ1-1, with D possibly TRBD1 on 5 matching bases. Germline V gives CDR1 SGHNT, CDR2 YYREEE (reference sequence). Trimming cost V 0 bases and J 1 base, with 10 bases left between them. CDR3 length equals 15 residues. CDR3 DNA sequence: TGTGCCAGCAGCTTGGATCCTGGGGGGAACACTGAAGCTTTCTTT. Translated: CASSLDPGGNTEAFF.

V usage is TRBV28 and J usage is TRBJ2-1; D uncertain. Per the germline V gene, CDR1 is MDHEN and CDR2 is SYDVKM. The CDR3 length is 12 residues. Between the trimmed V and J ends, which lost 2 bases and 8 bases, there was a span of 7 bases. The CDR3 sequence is CASSLIGHEQFF. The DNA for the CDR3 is TGTGCCAGCAGTTTAATAGGCCATGAGCAGTTCTTC. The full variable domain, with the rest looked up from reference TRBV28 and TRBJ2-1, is DVKVTQSSRYLVKRTGEKVFLECVQDMDHENMFWYRQDPGLGLRLIYFSYDVKMKEKGDIPEGYSVSREKKERFSLILESASTNQTSMYLCASSLIGHEQFFGPGTRLTVL.

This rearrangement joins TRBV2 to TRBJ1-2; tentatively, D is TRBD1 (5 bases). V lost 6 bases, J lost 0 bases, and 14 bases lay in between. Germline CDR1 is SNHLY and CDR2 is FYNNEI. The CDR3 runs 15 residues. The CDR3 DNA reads TGTGCCAGCAGACCCGACCGGGGGGCTAACTATGGCTACACCTTC. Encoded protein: CASRPDRGANYGYTF. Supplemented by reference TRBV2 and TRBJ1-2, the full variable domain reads EPEVTQTPSHQVTQMGQEVILRCVPISNHLYFYWYRQILGQKVEFLVSFYNNEISEKSEIFDDQFSVERPDGSNFTLKIRSTKLEDSAMYFCASRPDRGANYGYTFGSGTRLTVV.

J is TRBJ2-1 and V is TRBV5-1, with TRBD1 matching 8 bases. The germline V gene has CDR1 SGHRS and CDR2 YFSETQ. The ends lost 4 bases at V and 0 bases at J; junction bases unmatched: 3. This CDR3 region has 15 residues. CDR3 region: CASSPTGVSYNEQFF. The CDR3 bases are TGCGCCAGCAGCCCGACAGGGGTCTCCTACAATGAGCAGTTCTTC.

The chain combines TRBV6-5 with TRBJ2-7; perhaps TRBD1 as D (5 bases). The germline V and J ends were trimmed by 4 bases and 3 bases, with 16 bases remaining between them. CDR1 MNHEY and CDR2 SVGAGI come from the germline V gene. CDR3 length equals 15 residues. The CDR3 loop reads CASSSPRRVGYEQYF. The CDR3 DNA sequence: TGTGCCAGCAGTTCCCCACGCAGGGTGGGCTACGAGCAGTACTTC.

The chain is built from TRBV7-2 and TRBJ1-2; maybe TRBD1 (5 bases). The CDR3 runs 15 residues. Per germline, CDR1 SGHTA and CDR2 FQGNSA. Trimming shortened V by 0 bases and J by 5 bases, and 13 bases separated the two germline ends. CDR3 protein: CASSLAPGGGYGYTF. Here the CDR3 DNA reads TGTGCCAGCAGCTTAGCGCCGGGGGGAGGTTATGGCTACACCTTC. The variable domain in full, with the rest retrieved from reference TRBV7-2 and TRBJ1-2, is GAGVSQSPSNKVTEKGKDVELRCDPISGHTALYWYRQSLGQGLEFLIYFQGNSAPDKSGLPSDRFSAERTGGSVSTLTIQRTQQEDSAVYLCASSLAPGGGYGYTFGSGTRLTVV.

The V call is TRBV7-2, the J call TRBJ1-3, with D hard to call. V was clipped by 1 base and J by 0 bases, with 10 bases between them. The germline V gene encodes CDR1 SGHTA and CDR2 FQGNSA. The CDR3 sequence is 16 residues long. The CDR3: CASSLGQADSGNTIYF. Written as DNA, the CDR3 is TGTGCCAGCAGCTTAGGCCAGGCCGACTCTGGAAACACCATATATTTT.

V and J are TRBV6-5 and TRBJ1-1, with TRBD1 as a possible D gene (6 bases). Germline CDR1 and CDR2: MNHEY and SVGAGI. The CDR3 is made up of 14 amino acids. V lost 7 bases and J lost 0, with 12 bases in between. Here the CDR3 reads CASINRVLNTEAFF. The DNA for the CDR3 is TGTGCCAGCATCAACAGGGTATTGAACACTGAAGCTTTCTTT.

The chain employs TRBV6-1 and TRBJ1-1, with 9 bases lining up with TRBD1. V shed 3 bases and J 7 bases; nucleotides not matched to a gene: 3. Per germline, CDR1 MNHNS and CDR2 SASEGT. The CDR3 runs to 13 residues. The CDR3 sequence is CASSETGGGEAFF. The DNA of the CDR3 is TGTGCCAGCAGTGAGACAGGGGGGGGTGAAGCTTTCTTT.

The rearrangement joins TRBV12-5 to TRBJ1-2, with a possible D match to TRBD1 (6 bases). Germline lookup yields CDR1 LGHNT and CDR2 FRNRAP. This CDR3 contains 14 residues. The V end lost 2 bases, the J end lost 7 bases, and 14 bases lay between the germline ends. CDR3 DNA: TGTGCTAGTGGTTTGTCCAACGAGGGGGGTGGCTACACCTTC. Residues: CASGLSNEGGGYTF.

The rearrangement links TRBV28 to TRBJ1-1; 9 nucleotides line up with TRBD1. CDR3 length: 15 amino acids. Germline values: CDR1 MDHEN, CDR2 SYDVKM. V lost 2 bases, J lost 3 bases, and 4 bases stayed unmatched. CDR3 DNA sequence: TGTGCCAGCAGTTTAATCTGGGACAGGGACACTGAAGCTTTCTTT. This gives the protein CASSLIWDRDTEAFF.

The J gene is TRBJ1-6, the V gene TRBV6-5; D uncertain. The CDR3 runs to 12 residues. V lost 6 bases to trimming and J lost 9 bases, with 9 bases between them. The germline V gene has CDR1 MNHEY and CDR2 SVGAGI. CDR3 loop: CASRTLGSPLHF. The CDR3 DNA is TGTGCCAGCAGGACCCTAGGTTCACCCCTCCACTTT.

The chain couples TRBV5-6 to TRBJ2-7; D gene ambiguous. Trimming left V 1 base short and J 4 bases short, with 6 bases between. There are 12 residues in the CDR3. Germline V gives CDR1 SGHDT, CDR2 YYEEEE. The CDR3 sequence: CASSLYGYEQYF. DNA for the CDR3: TGTGCCAGCAGCTTGTATGGGTACGAGCAGTACTTC.

In DNA form, the CDR3 reads TGTGCCAGCAGCTATCAATTCGGGACGTCGGCCGGGGAGCTGTTTTTT. This gives the protein CASSYQFGTSAGELFF. The genes are TRBV11-2 and TRBJ2-2, with D perhaps assigned TRBD1 or TRBD2 (5 bases each). The V gene lost 4 bases and the J gene lost 6 bases, with 18 bases spanning the gap. Germline values: CDR1 SGHAT, CDR2 FQNNGV. The CDR3 runs 16 residues.

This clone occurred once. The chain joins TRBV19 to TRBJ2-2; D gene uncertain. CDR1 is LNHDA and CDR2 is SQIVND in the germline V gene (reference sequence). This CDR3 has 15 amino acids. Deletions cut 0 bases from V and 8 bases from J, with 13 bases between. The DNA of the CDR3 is TGTGCCAGTAGTATAGATCCGAGGAGAGTAGGGGAGCTGTTTTTT. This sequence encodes CASSIDPRRVGELFF.

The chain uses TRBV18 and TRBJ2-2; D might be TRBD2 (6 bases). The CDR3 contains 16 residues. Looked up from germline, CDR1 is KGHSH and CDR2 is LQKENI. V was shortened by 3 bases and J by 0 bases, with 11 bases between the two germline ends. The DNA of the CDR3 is TGTGCCAGCTCACCGCCCCTAGCGTCGAACACCGGGGAGCTGTTTTTT. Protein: CASSPPLASNTGELFF.

In DNA, the CDR3 is TGTGCCAGCAGTTACCGGACAGGGGAGACTGAAGCTTTCTTT. As protein: CASSYRTGETEAFF. The chain employs TRBV6-5 and TRBJ1-1; 9 bases are a match to TRBD1. CDR3 length: 14 residues. Trimming removed 2 bases from V and 5 bases from J; junction bases left unmatched: 3. The germline gives CDR1 MNHEY, CDR2 SVGAGI.

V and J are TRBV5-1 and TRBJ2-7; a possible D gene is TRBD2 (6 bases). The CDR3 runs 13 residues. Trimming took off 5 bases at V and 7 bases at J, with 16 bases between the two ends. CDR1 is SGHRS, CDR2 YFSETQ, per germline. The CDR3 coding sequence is TGCGCCAGCAGTCCCCGGGGGTCTGAGGAGCAGTACGTC. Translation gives CASSPRGSEEQYV.

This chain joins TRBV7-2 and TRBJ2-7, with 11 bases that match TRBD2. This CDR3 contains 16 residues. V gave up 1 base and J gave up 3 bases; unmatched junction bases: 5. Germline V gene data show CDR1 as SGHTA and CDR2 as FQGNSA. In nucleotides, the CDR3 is TGTGCCAGCAGCTTAGGGTCTAGCGGGAGGTACTACGAGCAGTACTTC. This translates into CASSLGSSGRYYEQYF.

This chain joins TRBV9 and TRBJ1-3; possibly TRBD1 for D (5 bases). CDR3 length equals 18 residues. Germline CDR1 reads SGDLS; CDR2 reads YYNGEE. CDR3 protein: CAAILLDCPGYSGNTIYF. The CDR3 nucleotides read TGTGCAGCCATCCTACTGGACTGCCCAGGGTACTCTGGAAACACCATATATTTT.

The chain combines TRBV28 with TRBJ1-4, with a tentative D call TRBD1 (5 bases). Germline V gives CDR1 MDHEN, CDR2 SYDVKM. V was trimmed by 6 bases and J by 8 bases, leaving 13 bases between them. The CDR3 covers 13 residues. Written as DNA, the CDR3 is TGTGCCAGCAGGAGGGGAGCAAACGAAAAACTGTTTTTT. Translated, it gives CASRRGANEKLFF.

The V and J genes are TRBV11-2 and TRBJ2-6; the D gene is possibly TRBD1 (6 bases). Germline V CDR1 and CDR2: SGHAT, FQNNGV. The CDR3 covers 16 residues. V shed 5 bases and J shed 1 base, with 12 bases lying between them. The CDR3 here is CASSGYTGSGANVLTF. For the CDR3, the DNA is TGTGCCAGCAGCGGCTATACAGGGTCTGGGGCCAACGTCCTGACTTTC. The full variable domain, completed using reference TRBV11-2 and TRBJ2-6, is EAGVAQSPRYKIIEKRQSVAFWCNPISGHATLYWYQQILGQGPKLLIQFQNNGVVDDSQLPKDRFSAERLKGVDSTLKIQPAKLEDSAVYLCASSGYTGSGANVLTFGAGSRLTVL.

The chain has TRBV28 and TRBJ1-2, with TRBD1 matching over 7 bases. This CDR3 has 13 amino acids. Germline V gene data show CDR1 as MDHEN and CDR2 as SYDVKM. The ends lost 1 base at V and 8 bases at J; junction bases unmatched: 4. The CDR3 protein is CASSLSGQPGYTF. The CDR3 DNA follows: TGTGCCAGCAGTTTATCGGGACAGCCCGGCTACACCTTC.

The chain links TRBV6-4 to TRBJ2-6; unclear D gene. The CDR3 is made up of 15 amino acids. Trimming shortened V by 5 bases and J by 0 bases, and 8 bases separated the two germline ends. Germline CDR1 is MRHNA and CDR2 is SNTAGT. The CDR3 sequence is CASSPQISGANVLTF. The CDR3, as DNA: TGTGCCAGCAGTCCACAGATCTCTGGGGCCAACGTCCTGACTTTC.

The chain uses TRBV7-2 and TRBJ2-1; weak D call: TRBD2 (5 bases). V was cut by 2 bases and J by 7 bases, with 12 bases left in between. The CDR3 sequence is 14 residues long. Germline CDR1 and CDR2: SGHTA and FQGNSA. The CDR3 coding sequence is TGTGCCAGCAGCTTAAGTCACGGGGTGAATGAGCAGTTCTTC. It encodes CASSLSHGVNEQFF.